A selection of T cell receptor beta chains follows, all from one sample in a study of blood T cell repertoires in COVID-19. TCRdb's copy holds only in-frame clones and misses some; the assay was immunoSEQ multiplex PCR. The data show a few hundred thousand clones, with about nine tenths seen just once and around a tenth held by the top ten. Sequenced: PBMCs or T cells enriched from blood (not recorded which). These receptors were collected from a man between 18 and 35 years old with acute COVID-19. The conserved cysteine and the conserved F or W are not part of the CDR3 here. The order of the fields is J gene, V gene, CDR3 protein.

J: TRBJ2-1; V: TRBV5-1; CDR3: ASSFRVGNEQF
J: TRBJ2-7; V: TRBV28; CDR3: ASSGLAVYEQY
J: TRBJ2-2; V: TRBV7-6; CDR3: ASSLSSGVTGELF
J: TRBJ1-6; V: TRBV27; CDR3: ASSPGGPAGSPLH
J: TRBJ2-3; V: TRBV9; CDR3: ASSPPTDTQY
J: TRBJ2-5; V: TRBV28; CDR3: ASRAGGETQY
J: TRBJ2-3; V: TRBV6-5; CDR3: ASSRIAGETDTQY
J: TRBJ2-2; V: TRBV4-3; CDR3: ASSQVLQGSRELF
J: TRBJ2-2; V: TRBV29-1; CDR3: SVPWPGQGPTGELF
J: TRBJ2-7; V: TRBV14; CDR3: AILGDRVTYEQY
J: TRBJ1-5; V: TRBV3-1/TRBV3-2; CDR3: ASSQGPGGHQPQH
J: TRBJ1-1; V: TRBV11-2; CDR3: ASGHYTEAF
J: TRBJ1-2; V: TRBV29-1; CDR3: SVGTAANYGYT
J: TRBJ2-1; V: TRBV11-2; CDR3: ASSFGPGGREGNEQF